The 26 T cell receptor beta chains listed next were all sequenced from one sample in a study of control samples from healthy donors and cancer patients. Here immunoSEQ multiplex PCR was the method, and the copy in TCRdb shows in-frame clones only, minus some. The sample contains 95,000 to 150,000 clones, approximately 93% of which appear only once. Source material: blood. The receptors were gathered from a woman under 30 in good health.

The chain employs TRBV28 and TRBJ1-2; 10 bases fit TRBD1. The CDR3 length is 16 residues. With 2 bases clipped from V and 2 bases from J, the junction kept 5 bases outside the gene matches. The germline V gene has CDR1 MDHEN and CDR2 SYDVKM. The CDR3 nucleotides are TGTGCCAGCAGTTTAGGGGGACAGGGGAAAAACTATGGCTACACCTTC. This codes for CASSLGGQGKNYGYTF.

The chain employs TRBV15 and TRBJ2-5; D gene ambiguous. Trimming took 5 bases from V and 5 from J, leaving 15 bases between them. Germline values: CDR1 LNHNV, CDR2 YYDKDF (reference sequence). CDR3 length: 14 residues. For the CDR3, the DNA is TGTGCCACCAGCCGAACGATAGGGAAGGAGACCCAGTACTTC. Its protein is CATSRTIGKETQYF.

The chain employs TRBV29-1 and TRBJ1-1, with unresolved D. V lost 2 bases, J lost 1 base, and 11 bases lay in between. Germline-derived CDR1 and CDR2 are SQVTM and ANQGSEA. The CDR3 loop spans 14 amino acids. The CDR3 DNA sequence: TGCAGCGTTGAACGAGGAAATGGGAACACTGAAGCTTTCTTT. Amino acid sequence: CSVERGNGNTEAFF.

This clone was seen only once. The V gene is TRBV13, the J gene TRBJ2-1, with no clear D. This CDR3 comprises 14 residues. Germline V gene sequence: CDR1 PRHDT, CDR2 FYEKMQ (reference sequence). V lost 3 bases to trimming and J lost 3 bases, with 9 bases between them. CDR3 in DNA: TGTGCCAGCAGCTTCCACGGCAGCTACAATGAGCAGTTCTTC. This codes for CASSFHGSYNEQFF. The full variable domain, its missing parts supplied by reference TRBV13 and TRBJ2-1, is AAGVIQSPRHLIKEKRETATLKCYPIPRHDTVYWYQQGPGQDPQFLISFYEKMQSDKGSIPDRFSAQQFSDYHSELNMSSLELGDSALYFCASSFHGSYNEQFFGPGTRLTVL.

This rearrangement joins TRBV3-1 (or the pseudogene TRBV3-2) to TRBJ2-7, with TRBD2 as a possible D gene (6 bases). The CDR3 consists of 16 residues. Germline CDR1 reads LGHDT; CDR2 reads YNNKEL (reference sequence). Trimming left V 0 bases short and J 3 bases short, with 15 bases between. The CDR3 region has the DNA TGTGCCAGCAGCCAAGAGGGCCTAGCGAGTCACTACGAGCAGTACTTC. Protein sequence: CASSQEGLASHYEQYF.

As for this clone: The sample holds other DNA sequences that translate to the same CDR3. The chain recombines TRBV27 with TRBJ2-1; D is perhaps TRBD1 or TRBD2 (6 bases each). Trimming took 6 bases from V and 2 from J, leaving 17 bases between them. This CDR3 contains 16 residues. The germline gives CDR1 MNHEY, CDR2 SMNVEV (reference sequence). CDR3 nucleotides: TGTGCCAGCAGCCCAGGCACGGGGGCCCCCTACAATGAGCAGTTCTTC. Translated, it gives CASSPGTGAPYNEQFF.

The chain recombines TRBV20-1 with TRBJ2-1, with 9 bases aligning to TRBD2. J was trimmed by 5 bases and V by 3 bases; bases with no gene match: 5. CDR1 is DFQATT, CDR2 SNEGSKA, per germline (reference sequence). This CDR3 spans 14 amino acids. The CDR3 DNA follows: TGCAGTGCTAGTAGCGGGAGAGTCCACAATGAGCAGTTCTTC. Protein product: CSASSGRVHNEQFF.

This clone was picked up a small number of times. CDR3 sequence reads: CASSLLAGELFF. Here the CDR3 DNA reads TGTGCCAGCAGCCTACTCGCCGGGGAGCTGTTTTTT. This chain links TRBV7-3 with TRBJ2-2; no clear D. Germline V gene data show CDR1 as SGHTA and CDR2 as FQGTGA. Trimming took off 5 bases at V and 6 bases at J, with 7 bases between the two ends. This CDR3 comprises 12 residues.

The chain joins TRBV27 to TRBJ1-1, with unresolved D. The ends were cut back, 6 bases at V and 0 bases at J, with 5 bases in the middle. The germline V gene encodes CDR1 MNHEY and CDR2 SMNVEV (reference sequence). This CDR3 region has 12 residues. In DNA, the CDR3 is TGTGCCAGCAGCTCAGTGAACACTGAAGCTTTCTTT. This encodes CASSSVNTEAFF.

The chain links TRBV4-3 to TRBJ2-3; 12 nucleotides align to TRBD2. V gave up 3 bases and J gave up 8 bases; unmatched junction bases: 15. In germline, CDR1 is LGHNA, CDR2 YSLEER. The CDR3 spans 18 residues. The CDR3 here is CASSQAPSGRAERVTQYF. In nucleotides, the CDR3 is TGCGCCAGCAGCCAGGCACCTAGCGGGAGGGCCGAGCGGGTTACGCAGTATTTT.

The CDR3 loop is CASSLITVNTEAFF. As DNA, the CDR3 is TGTGCCAGCAGCTTAATCACAGTGAACACTGAAGCTTTCTTT. The rearrangement links TRBV7-2 to TRBJ1-1; D gene unclear. The CDR3 contains 14 residues. Per germline, CDR1 SGHTA and CDR2 FQGNSA. The ends were cut back, 2 bases at V and 0 bases at J, with 7 bases in the middle.

The chain uses TRBV6-1 and TRBJ2-5; 8 bases align to TRBD2. The CDR3 runs 16 residues. Germline trimming cut 4 bases from V and 4 bases from J; bases unmatched to any gene: 11. The V gene's germline CDR1 is MNHNS and CDR2 SASEGT. CDR3 sequence: CASSGRGARFPETQYF. CDR3 sequence (DNA): TGTGCCAGCAGTGGGCGGGGGGCTAGATTTCCAGAGACCCAGTACTTC.

This sequence joins TRBV10-3 and TRBJ1-5; D ambiguous. Trimming left V 0 bases short and J 2 bases short, with 8 bases between. There are 15 residues in the CDR3. Germline V CDR1 and CDR2: ENHRY, SYGVKD. The CDR3 sequence is CAISESGSGNQPQHF. The CDR3 coding sequence is TGTGCCATCAGTGAGTCAGGTTCTGGCAATCAGCCCCAGCATTTT.

V gene TRBV10-2 combines with J gene TRBJ1-1; D is unclear. The CDR3 has 15 residues. Trimming left V 7 bases short and J 5 bases short, with 20 bases between. Germline CDR1 and CDR2: WSHSY and SAAADI. CDR3 nucleotide sequence: TGCGCCAGCAACGTGGACCAGGCTCGGAGGACTGAAGCTTTCTTT. It specifies CASNVDQARRTEAFF.

As for this clone: Other DNA sequences in this specimen translate into the identical CDR3. This sequence joins TRBV3-1 (or the pseudogene TRBV3-2) and TRBJ1-2; tentatively, D is TRBD1 (5 bases). The CDR3 length is 12 residues. V lost 4 bases to trimming and J lost 8 bases, with 11 bases between them. CDR1 and CDR2 from the germline V gene are LGHDT and YNNKEL (reference sequence). For the CDR3, the DNA is TGTGCCAGCAGCCCGGGGGGAAGGGGCTACACCTTC. Translated: CASSPGGRGYTF.

V and J are TRBV5-4 and TRBJ1-3; a weak D match, TRBD1 (5 bases). V lost 3 bases and J lost 0, with 13 bases in between. The CDR3 has 16 amino acids. From germline, CDR1 is SGHNT and CDR2 YYREEE (reference sequence). The CDR3 here is CASSSAPDNSGNTIYF. The CDR3 DNA reads as TGTGCCAGCAGCTCCGCCCCGGACAACTCTGGAAACACCATATATTTT.

The chain couples TRBV28 to TRBJ1-2; no definite D call. Trimming removed 2 bases at V and 3 bases at J, with 13 bases between. The CDR3 is 15 amino acids. From germline, CDR1 is MDHEN and CDR2 SYDVKM. CDR3 residues: CASSLQRNGDYGYTF. As DNA, the CDR3 is TGTGCCAGCAGTTTACAGCGGAACGGCGACTATGGCTACACCTTC.

The chain joins TRBV6-5 to TRBJ2-1; a possible D gene is TRBD2 (6 bases). This CDR3 contains 15 residues. V was trimmed by 6 bases and J by 10 bases, leaving 22 bases between them. CDR1 is MNHEY, CDR2 SVGAGI, per germline. DNA of the CDR3: TGTGCCAGCAGCAATGAGCGGGCCCCCATCTCGGAGCAGTTCTTC. As protein: CASSNERAPISEQFF.

The CDR3 loop reads CASRTQGAGRETQYF. The DNA of the CDR3 is TGTGCCAGCAGGACACAGGGGGCAGGTCGGGAGACCCAGTACTTC. The chain links TRBV28 to TRBJ2-5, with TRBD1 matching over 9 bases. Germline lookup yields CDR1 MDHEN and CDR2 SYDVKM. With 6 bases clipped from V and 5 bases from J, the junction kept 10 bases outside the gene matches. This CDR3 has 15 amino acids.

This rearrangement joins TRBV7-9 to TRBJ2-7; 11 bases align to TRBD1. The CDR3 has 15 amino acids. Trimming at V came to 3 bases and at J to 2 bases, leaving 3 bases not matched to a gene. CDR1 SEHNR and CDR2 FQNEAQ come from the germline V gene (reference sequence). The CDR3 DNA is TGTGCCAGCAGCTTGCTGGGACAGGGGGCCTACGAGCAGTACTTC. Its protein product is CASSLLGQGAYEQYF.

In this sample, this clone turned up once. The V and J genes are TRBV19 and TRBJ2-3, with D perhaps assigned TRBD1 or TRBD2 (6 bases each). The V gene lost 6 bases and the J gene lost 3 bases, with 22 bases spanning the gap. CDR1 LNHDA and CDR2 SQIVND come from the germline V gene (reference sequence). The CDR3 has 17 residues. CDR3 region: CASSMGGGQLVTDTQYF. Written as DNA, the CDR3 is TGTGCCAGTAGCATGGGAGGCGGACAGTTAGTAACAGATACGCAGTATTTT. The entire variable domain, with the rest obtained from reference TRBV19 and TRBJ2-3, is as follows: DGGITQSPKYLFRKEGQNVTLSCEQNLNHDAMYWYRQDPGQGLRLIYYSQIVNDFQKGDIAEGYSVSREKKESFPLTVTSAQKNPTAFYLCASSMGGGQLVTDTQYFGPGTRLTVL.

The chain joins TRBV9 to TRBJ1-4; a possible D gene is TRBD1 (6 bases). The germline CDR1 and CDR2 sequences are SGDLS and YYNGEE. V lost 3 bases to trimming and J lost 7 bases, with 16 bases between them. The CDR3 has 15 residues. CDR3 sequence (DNA): TGTGCCAGCAGCGCTAGCCCCGGGGGCGGTGAAAAACTGTTTTTT. Encoded protein: CASSASPGGGEKLFF.

The chain uses TRBV13 and TRBJ2-3; 7 bases are shared with TRBD2. V lost 6 bases, J lost 2 bases, and 5 bases stayed unmatched. Looked up from germline, CDR1 is PRHDT and CDR2 is FYEKMQ (reference sequence). CDR3 length: 14 residues. The CDR3 coding sequence is TGTGCCAGCAGTTCCCTAGCGGACACAGATACGCAGTATTTT. Translation gives CASSSLADTDTQYF.

This clone was detected only once. The chain is built from TRBV5-6 and TRBJ2-7, with 9 bases lining up with TRBD1. The J segment lost 3 bases and the V segment lost 0 bases, leaving 4 bases of the junction unmatched. The CDR3 contains 15 residues. The germline gives CDR1 SGHDT, CDR2 YYEEEE. The CDR3 DNA reads TGTGCCAGCAGCTTGGACAGGGGGCTTTACTACGAGCAGTACTTC. As protein: CASSLDRGLYYEQYF.

This chain uses TRBV4-3 with TRBJ2-1, with 10 bases that match TRBD2. The CDR3 has 19 residues. The germline V gene has CDR1 LGHNA and CDR2 YSLEER. V lost 0 bases and J lost 6; bases outside the gene matches: 14. CDR3 sequence reads: CASSQDRTAGGFSINEQFF. CDR3 DNA sequence: TGCGCCAGCAGCCAAGATCGAACAGCGGGAGGGTTCTCGATCAATGAGCAGTTCTTC.

This chain uses TRBV29-1 with TRBJ2-2; possibly TRBD2 for D (6 bases). The V and J ends lost 7 bases and 3 bases respectively, with 24 bases between them. Per the germline V gene, CDR1 is SQVTM and CDR2 is ANQGSEA. The CDR3 loop spans 17 amino acids. The CDR3 sequence is CSARSILGRKDTGELFF. The CDR3 bases are TGCAGCGCTCGCTCAATTCTAGGGAGGAAAGACACCGGGGAGCTGTTTTTT.